This record looks at one T cell receptor (beta chain) sequence and its context. As yet, its antigen is unknown. Profiling relied on immunoSEQ multiplex PCR, and the TCRdb table lists in-frame clones only, not all of them. This sample has some 640,000 clones, with about 89% found just once. The treatment denotes: some 20 received Ad26.COV2.S at low or high dose, single or two shots; five or six received placebo; per-sample allocation not given. Sampling took place 63 days after the first vaccine or placebo injection. This sample is part of a study of Ad26.COV2.S vaccination and SARS-CoV-2 variants. The overall study: The authors gave Ad26.COV2.S intramuscularly, either once or twice 56 days apart. Points from the study as a whole: Total T cell responses may have been underestimated by the TCR breadth and depth analyses. For non-spike TCRs, breadth in vaccine recipients resembled that in placebo recipients.

V lost 5 bases, J lost 8 bases, and 16 bases lay in between. This CDR3 region has 13 residues. Germline CDR1 is SGHDT and CDR2 is YYEEEE. The receptor was isolated from a person between 18 and 65 years old who received the Ad26.COV2.S COVID-19 vaccine or a placebo. The chain uses TRBV5-6 and TRBJ1-2, with a possible D match to TRBD1 (6 bases). The specimen was peripheral blood, collected in a trial of Ad26.COV2.S vaccine versus placebo. Here the CDR3 DNA reads TGTGCCAGCAGGGTGGACAGCTCGAGGGGCTACACCTTC. It yields the protein CASRVDSSRGYTF.